The present T cell receptor beta chain was sequenced within a study of cytomegalovirus exposure and HLA in healthy donors. Assay: immunoSEQ multiplex PCR; the TCRdb copy retains only in-frame clones and omits some. This sample has fewer than 200,000 clones, with around nine tenths found just once. As for this clone: Its antigen is undetermined.

The CDR3 has 15 amino acids. From germline, CDR1 is LNHDA and CDR2 SQIVND (reference sequence). The J segment lost 6 bases and the V segment lost 3 bases, leaving 6 bases of the junction unmatched. General study findings and limits: With high specificity and sensitivity, the classifier reportedly diagnosed cytomegalovirus status. Within the 120 or so validation repertoires, first-cohort TCR clusters tended to co-occur, according to a later analysis.

The sequencing input was PBMCs. The TCR sequence derives from a woman aged 25 to 39 in good health and CMV-seronegative. This rearrangement joins TRBV19 to TRBJ1-5; 9 bases match TRBD1. The chain's CDR3 is CASSIPDRGGQPQHF. DNA for the CDR3: TGTGCCAGTAGTATCCCGGACAGGGGCGGTCAGCCCCAGCATTTT.